The T cell receptor beta chain under discussion was sequenced for a study of cytomegalovirus exposure and HLA in healthy donors. General study results and limits: About 87% or about 30% of the time was how often most TCR beta V segments were productive, according to an earlier analysis. In a later analysis, HLA-C alleles had the fewest associated TCRs, DRB1 alleles the most. TCR beta chain V- and J-gene trimming was linked, in a later analysis, to a missense variant in DCLRE1C. A later analysis found common viral pathogens apparently linked to several of the most significant clusters.

Germline V gene data show CDR1 as SEHNR and CDR2 as FQNEAQ (reference sequence). This CDR3 spans 15 amino acids. The PCR ran on 60 Vbeta and 13 Jbeta primers. Repertoires were generated with immunoSEQ multiplex PCR, while TCRdb's copy carries only in-frame clones and drops some. The sample lists under 250,000 clones; 60% to 80% were seen once. As concerns this clone: Antigen unknown. At one end the junction does not follow the germline gene, possibly because of a read error.

The chain uses TRBV7-9 and TRBJ1-4; 9 bases align to TRBD1. This clonotype originated in a male donor in good health and CMV-seronegative. The sequenced sample was PBMCs. CDR3 sequence reads: CSSSSGGQGSEKLFF. CDR3 coding DNA: TGTTCCAGCAGCTCGGGCGGACAGGGGAGTGAAAAACTGTTTTTT. The full variable domain, its missing parts supplied by reference TRBV7-9 and TRBJ1-4, is DTGVSQNPRHKITKRGQNVTFRCDPISEHNRLYWYRQTLGQGPEFLTYFQNEAQLEKSRLLSDRFSAERPKGSFSTLEIQRTEQGDSAMYLCSSSSGGQGSEKLFFGSGTQLSVL.